One and the same sample provided the 11 T cell receptor beta chains below, sequenced in a study of blood T cells in healthy people across ages. Primers used in a second PCR of roughly 6 to 12 cycles were a sample-barcoded 5' primer and a J-beta primer mix. MiXCR, applied by TCRdb to the 5' RACE reads, yields one record per CDR3 protein. The sample has more than 900,000 distinct CDR3 sequences; around 29% are singletons. This sample was also put to use in a study of T cells of mothers and their children.

The sample was blood. The receptors stem from a woman aged 40 to 50 in good health.

The sample holds a few counts of this clonotype. The chain joins TRBV3-1 to TRBJ2-5, with D unclear. CDR1 LGHDT and CDR2 YNNKEL come from the germline V gene (reference sequence). This CDR3 spans 13 amino acids. Trimming took 0 bases from V and 5 from J, leaving 7 bases between them. CDR3 region: CASSQDELETQYF. CDR3 DNA: TGTGCCAGCAGCCAAGATGAATTGGAGACCCAGTACTTC.

This chain joins TRBV12-3 or TRBV12-4 and TRBJ1-2, with TRBD1 identical over 10 bases. The CDR3 contains 16 residues. V was clipped by 8 bases and J by 4 bases; unmatched bases: 13. In DNA form, the CDR3 reads TGTGCCAGCTCAGCACACTCCGGACAGGGGGTCTATGGCTACACCTTC. Amino acid sequence: CASSAHSGQGVYGYTF.

This clonotype was seen a handful of times. This sequence joins TRBV20-1 and TRBJ2-3; 8 positions match TRBD2. Losses at the gene ends were 2 bases for V and 4 bases for J; bases not matched to a gene: 2. The CDR3 contains 13 residues. Germline CDR1 and CDR2: DFQATT and SNEGSKA (reference sequence). The CDR3 DNA reads TGCAGTGCTAGATCGGGACTAGCAGATACGCAGTATTTT. This translates into CSARSGLADTQYF.

This clonotype appeared once. The chain recombines TRBV2 with TRBJ2-7; no clear D gene. V was pared by 2 bases and J by 9 bases, with 8 bases between. Germline values: CDR1 SNHLY, CDR2 FYNNEI. The CDR3 runs to 11 residues. The CDR3 sequence is CASSEKGVQYF. CDR3 nucleotides: TGTGCCAGCAGTGAAAAGGGCGTGCAGTACTTC.

There are a few counts of this clonotype. The V gene is TRBV5-1, the J gene TRBJ1-5, with D possibly TRBD1 on 5 matching bases. Trimming left V 2 bases short and J 7 bases short, with 13 bases between. Germline CDR1 reads SGHRS; CDR2 reads YFSETQ. This CDR3 has 14 amino acids. As DNA, the CDR3 is TGCGCCAGCAGCTTAGACCAGGGTTTACAGCCCCAGCATTTT. It encodes CASSLDQGLQPQHF.

This clonotype was counted between two and nine times. The CDR3, as DNA: TGTGCCAGCAGCTTTGGGTCTGGGAATGAGCAGTTCTTC. Protein: CASSFGSGNEQFF. This rearrangement joins TRBV7-8 to TRBJ2-1, with D uncertain. From germline, CDR1 is SGHVS and CDR2 FQNEAQ. Between the trimmed V and J ends, which lost 3 bases and 7 bases, there was a span of 10 bases. CDR3 length equals 13 residues.

This sequence joins TRBV30 and TRBJ1-1; D gene unclear. CDR3 length: 14 residues. V lost 0 bases and J 2 bases, leaving 10 bases between the germline ends. The V gene's germline CDR1 is GTSNPN and CDR2 SVGIG (reference sequence). Here the CDR3 DNA reads TGTGCCTGGAGTGTACGATGGAGTAACACTGAAGCTTTCTTT. It codes for CAWSVRWSNTEAFF.

This clonotype has just a few counts. This sequence joins TRBV7-8 and TRBJ1-1; 12 bases map to TRBD1. Germline loops: CDR1 SGHVS, CDR2 FQNEAQ. This CDR3 contains 15 residues. J was trimmed by 7 bases and V by 5 bases; bases with no gene match: 8. The chain's CDR3 is CASSPLGTGGFEAFF. In DNA form, the CDR3 reads TGTGCCAGCAGCCCCCTCGGGACAGGGGGCTTTGAAGCTTTCTTT.

This chain uses TRBV2 with TRBJ2-1, with D perhaps TRBD1 (6 bases). The CDR3 loop spans 16 amino acids. Trimming took 2 bases from V and 4 from J, leaving 15 bases between them. Germline CDR1 and CDR2: SNHLY and FYNNEI. The CDR3 spells CASSESWGQVYNEQFF. DNA for the CDR3: TGTGCCAGCAGTGAATCTTGGGGGCAGGTATACAATGAGCAGTTCTTC.

This clonotype was seen a handful of times. J is TRBJ2-3 and V is TRBV20-1, with TRBD2 matching 10 bases. The V gene end was trimmed by 5 bases and the J gene end by 1 base; junction bases not matched to a gene: 6. The CDR3 has 15 amino acids. In germline, CDR1 is DFQATT, CDR2 SNEGSKA (reference sequence). The CDR3 DNA follows: TGCAGTGCTGATACCGGGACTAGCGGCACAGATACGCAGTATTTT. Translating it yields CSADTGTSGTDTQYF.

This clonotype turned up a few times. The chain uses TRBV28 and TRBJ1-5; TRBD1 matches at 8 bases. The CDR3 runs 16 residues. Germline assignment: CDR1 MDHEN and CDR2 SYDVKM. V lost 6 bases and J lost 1; bases outside the gene matches: 8. CDR3 residues: CASSPRQGKSNQPQHF. The CDR3 DNA reads TGTGCCAGCAGCCCCCGACAGGGGAAGAGCAATCAGCCCCAGCATTTT.